This T cell receptor delta chain derives from a study of human gamma delta and Vdelta1 T cells (dated by TCRdb to the late 2010s). Notes on the research overall: The study investigated Delta One T cells, Vd1+ gamma-delta T cells, as cytotoxic effectors against acute myeloid leukemia. Paper-wide results and their limitations: Polyclonality and broad cytotoxic targeting of acute myeloid leukemia were reported for Delta One T cells.

This clone has more than one count but fewer than ten. It lacks a known antigen. Base qualities are missing; no much larger clone stands one base away. The germline V gene gives CDR1 as TSWWSYY and CDR2 as QGS. The CDR3 holds 17 amino acids from the cysteine to the phenylalanine. The kept DNA is CDR3 alone, 51 bases in frame from the first base. V sheds 0 bases and J sheds 0 bases, leaving 14 bases between their ends. Receptor libraries were prepared by PCR. TCRdb records Illumina MiSeq as the sequencer. TCRdb reran clone calling on the public reads with CATT; rows sharing one DNA sequence were then combined. The sample yields some 14,000 delta-chain clones; roughly 50% were counted once. The ten largest clones represent approximately 1.4% of the sample.

Recombination connected TRDV1 to TRDJ1; TRDD3 could be the D gene, as 6 bases match. This clonotype was obtained from a human donor in good health. The sample comprised Vdelta1 gamma-delta T cells from blood grown in culture (DOT cells). The meaning of the sample's cell subset or site label: Delta One T cells, in vitro expanded/differentiated Vd1+ gamma-delta T cells. Read as DNA, the sequence is TGTGCTCTTGGGGAACTACTGCCGGGGGAAAACACCGATAAACTCATCTTT. This yields the protein CALGELLPGENTDKLIF.